A single sample gave rise to the 12 T cell receptor beta chains below, sequenced in a study of shared clonotypes between healthy human individuals. Sequenced by immunoSEQ multiplex PCR; TCRdb stores in-frame clones only, minus some. This sample has about 2.4 million clones; 80% to 95% occur once, and the top ten carry roughly 0.36%. Sequenced sample: naive CD4+ T cells from PBMCs. The subset was: CD45RA+ positively selected. The receptors were sampled from a man aged 18 to 29 in good health. Some clones in this sample may be carry-over from other donors' samples.

The gene calls are TRBV28 and TRBJ1-1, with 7 bases aligning to TRBD1. Germline-derived CDR1 and CDR2 are MDHEN and SYDVKM. V shed 6 bases, J shed 7 bases, and the junction held 20 bases outside the gene matches. The CDR3 runs 17 residues. CDR3 sequence: CASSPGRGRSGRNEAFF. The CDR3, as DNA: TGTGCCAGCAGCCCAGGGAGGGGGCGCAGCGGTCGAAATGAAGCTTTCTTT.

V and J are TRBV29-1 and TRBJ2-5, with D possibly being TRBD1 or TRBD2 (5 bases each). The J call may not be correct, given that the DNA end is closer to TRBJ2-7. The germline V gene encodes CDR1 SQVTM and CDR2 ANQGSEA. CDR3 length: 14 residues. DNA of the CDR3: TGCAGCGTCTCGGTCCGGGACGGGTCCTACGAGCAGTACTTC. Protein sequence: CSVSVRDGSYEQYF.

The CDR3 DNA reads TGTGCCAGCAGCTTCCGGGACAGTGGCAACGAGCAGTACTTC. Translated, it gives CASSFRDSGNEQYF. The rearrangement links TRBV7-8 to TRBJ2-7; TRBD1 aligns across 7 bases. J lost 5 bases, V lost 3 bases, and 7 bases had no gene match. This CDR3 comprises 14 residues. CDR1 is SGHVS and CDR2 is FQNEAQ in the germline V gene.

The V gene is TRBV11-3, the J gene TRBJ2-1, with D tentatively TRBD1 or TRBD2 (5 bases each). Germline-derived CDR1 and CDR2 are SGHNT and YENEEA. Between the trimmed V and J ends, which lost 0 bases and 2 bases, there was a span of 8 bases. The CDR3 is made up of 15 amino acids. CDR3 protein: CASSLDMGAYNEQFF. The CDR3 DNA sequence: TGTGCCAGCAGCTTAGATATGGGGGCCTACAATGAGCAGTTCTTC.

The chain recombines TRBV6-5 with TRBJ2-7; D is unclear. Germline V gene lookup returns CDR1 MNHEY and CDR2 SVGAGI. This CDR3 is 14 amino acids long. V was cut by 7 bases and J by 4 bases, with 17 bases left in between. CDR3 nucleotides: TGTGCCAGCAAAGACCGAGGACCGAATTACGAGCAGTACTTC. Its translation: CASKDRGPNYEQYF.

V usage is TRBV5-1 and J usage is TRBJ1-2; TRBD1 agrees at 7 bases. The CDR3 has 15 amino acids. Unmatched junction bases numbered 9, after V lost 0 bases and J lost 7 bases. Germline loops: CDR1 SGHRS, CDR2 YFSETQ. CDR3 amino acids: CASSLGDRESSGYTF. The CDR3 nucleotides read TGCGCCAGCAGCTTGGGTGACAGGGAGTCAAGTGGCTACACCTTC.

The V and J genes are TRBV4-1 and TRBJ2-7, with TRBD1 as a possible D gene (5 bases). Per germline, CDR1 MGHRA and CDR2 YSYEKL. With 0 bases removed from V and 3 bases from J, the gap between germline ends came to 12 bases. CDR3 size: 15 residues. CDR3 sequence reads: CASSQDRGKYYEQYF. The CDR3 DNA sequence: TGCGCCAGCAGCCAAGATAGGGGAAAATACTACGAGCAGTACTTC.

The chain links TRBV27 to TRBJ2-4; D not certain. The V end was cut by 1 base, the J end by 8 bases, with 12 bases between. The CDR3 is 14 amino acids. Germline CDR1 MNHEY, CDR2 SMNVEV (reference sequence). The CDR3 is CASSLLGRLDIQYF. The DNA of the CDR3 is TGTGCCAGCAGTTTATTGGGCAGGTTGGACATTCAGTACTTC.

The chain links TRBV15 to TRBJ2-3; D not certain. V was trimmed by 1 base and J by 0 bases, leaving 8 bases between them. This CDR3 has 15 residues. Per germline, CDR1 LNHNV and CDR2 YYDKDF (reference sequence). The CDR3 DNA reads as TGTGCCACCAGCAGAGGGGTCGGGAGCACAGATACGCAGTATTTT. It translates to CATSRGVGSTDTQYF.

This chain joins TRBV6-1 and TRBJ2-3, with D possibly being TRBD2 (6 bases). Looked up from germline, CDR1 is MNHNS and CDR2 is SASEGT. Deletions cut 6 bases from V and 2 bases from J, with 12 bases between. CDR3 length: 14 amino acids. The CDR3 loop reads CASREGLFTDTQYF. CDR3 in DNA: TGTGCCAGCAGGGAGGGCCTATTCACAGATACGCAGTATTTT.

The chain is built from TRBV6-1 and TRBJ2-7; possible D gene TRBD2, 6 bases. The CDR3 consists of 14 residues. The germline V and J ends were trimmed by 9 bases and 7 bases, with 22 bases remaining between them. Germline V gene sequence: CDR1 MNHNS, CDR2 SASEGT. In nucleotides, the CDR3 is TGTGCCAGTCGGAGGGAAGGGCGTATCTATGAGCAGTACTTC. Protein product: CASRREGRIYEQYF.

The V gene is TRBV7-9, the J gene TRBJ2-5; the match to TRBD2 covers 9 bases. Per the germline V gene, CDR1 is SEHNR and CDR2 is FQNEAQ (reference sequence). CDR3 length equals 17 residues. V was pared by 0 bases and J by 4 bases, with 9 bases of the junction left unmatched. The CDR3 DNA reads as TGTGCCAGCAGCTTAGCGAGGGCGGGAGGGTTCGGAGAGACCCAGTACTTC. Its translation: CASSLARAGGFGETQYF.